This TCR beta chain was captured by sequencing in a study of CD8 T cell repertoires and HIV-1 epitope variants. Germline trimming cut 0 bases from V and 7 bases from J; bases unmatched to any gene: 8. There are 17 residues in the CDR3. From germline, CDR1 is MNHEY and CDR2 SMNVEV (reference sequence). The method was immunoSEQ multiplex PCR; TCRdb's version includes in-frame clones alone and lacks a portion of them. This table holds a few thousand clones, 65% found once. About this clone: Its antigen is currently unknown.

Findings of the study overall: Roughly nine antigen-specific TCR beta clonotypes were found; more than five seemed cross-reactive to variants.

The specimen was cultured CD8+ T cells derived from PBMCs. The receptor comes from a male donor with HIV. The chain is built from TRBV27 and TRBJ1-6; 8 bases agree with TRBD1. As DNA, the CDR3 is TGTGCCAGCAGTTTATCGTTGACAGGGGCTTGGAATTCACCCCTCCACTTT. This gives the protein CASSLSLTGAWNSPLHF.